The source of this T cell receptor (beta chain) is a study of T cells in Graves' hyperthyroidism and ophthalmopathy. V was cut by 7 bases and J by 8 bases, with 26 bases left in between. Germline V CDR1 and CDR2: SGHVS, FQNEAQ. This CDR3 has 16 amino acids. RNA transcripts served as the template for amplifying TCR beta CDR3 regions. Using the HTBI primer set, a first-round RT-PCR was run on the TCR CDR3. TCRdb recomputed calls from the multiplex PCR reads with MiXCR, one row per CDR3 protein. The sample consists of around 200,000 distinct CDR3 sequences, approximately 20% of them appearing once. This clonotype was seen repeatedly, ten times or more. Graves' hyperthyroidism is called stable when ophthalmopathy does not progress within 18 months. The patients, who ranged from 18 to 65 in age, presented with newly diagnosed hyperthyroidism lasting under 2 months. The PBMCs studied were ones that came from approximately 9.9 ml fresh peripheral blood.

This chain links TRBV7-8 with TRBJ1-2; D perhaps matches TRBD1 (5 bases). The TCR sequence derives from a man aged 40-50 years with Graves' hyperthyroidism. Sample: blood. The CDR3 protein is CASTTDRGGVTSGYTF. The CDR3 region has the DNA TGTGCCAGCACCACGGACCGTGGGGGAGTAACGAGCGGCTACACCTTC.